The 3 T cell receptor beta chains given below trace back to one sample, sequenced in a study of cytomegalovirus exposure and HLA in healthy donors. It was with 60 Vbeta and 13 Jbeta primers that the PCR ran. The protocol was immunoSEQ multiplex PCR, while the TCRdb copy is restricted to in-frame clones and leaves out a portion. The sample records 160,000 or so clones, more than 75% being singletons. The source material was PBMCs. These receptors were collected from a man aged 18 to 29 in good health and CMV-seropositive.

The chain uses TRBV2 and TRBJ2-3; D is perhaps TRBD2 (5 bases). The CDR3 is 13 amino acids. From germline, CDR1 is SNHLY and CDR2 FYNNEI. V lost 4 bases to trimming and J lost 5 bases, with 10 bases between them. CDR3 in amino acids: CASSARLKDTQYF. The CDR3, as DNA: TGTGCCAGCAGTGCCCGACTAAAAGATACGCAGTATTTT.

The genes are TRBV5-4 and TRBJ2-3; TRBD2 matches at 11 bases. CDR1 and CDR2 (germline): SGHNT, YYREEE (reference sequence). V dropped 7 bases and J dropped 6; count of bases not matched to a gene: 10. The CDR3 extends over 15 amino acids. The CDR3 reads CASVRGPSGGDTQYF. CDR3 nucleotide sequence: TGTGCCAGCGTACGGGGGCCTAGCGGGGGGGATACGCAGTATTTT.

This clone was found once. This sequence joins TRBV7-9 and TRBJ2-2; tentatively, D is TRBD2 (5 bases). The CDR3 runs to 15 residues. Germline V gene data show CDR1 as SEHNR and CDR2 as FQNEAQ (reference sequence). Trimming stripped 1 base from V and 7 bases from J, with 13 bases between. CDR3 bases: TGTGCCAGCAGCTTAGGGGCGGGCACGCACGGGGAGCTGTTTTTT. This codes for CASSLGAGTHGELFF.